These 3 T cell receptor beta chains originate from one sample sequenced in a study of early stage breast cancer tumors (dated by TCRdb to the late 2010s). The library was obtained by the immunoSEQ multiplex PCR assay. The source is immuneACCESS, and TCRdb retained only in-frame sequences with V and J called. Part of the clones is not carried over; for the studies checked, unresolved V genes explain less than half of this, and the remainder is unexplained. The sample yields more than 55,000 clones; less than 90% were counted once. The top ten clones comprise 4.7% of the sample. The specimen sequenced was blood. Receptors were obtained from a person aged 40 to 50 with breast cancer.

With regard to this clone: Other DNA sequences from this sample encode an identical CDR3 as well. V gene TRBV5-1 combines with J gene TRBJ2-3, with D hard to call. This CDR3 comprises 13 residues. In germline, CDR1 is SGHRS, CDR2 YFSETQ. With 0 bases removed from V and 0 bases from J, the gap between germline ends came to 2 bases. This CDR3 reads CASSLGSTDTQYF. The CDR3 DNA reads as TGCGCCAGCAGCTTGGGAAGCACAGATACGCAGTATTTT.

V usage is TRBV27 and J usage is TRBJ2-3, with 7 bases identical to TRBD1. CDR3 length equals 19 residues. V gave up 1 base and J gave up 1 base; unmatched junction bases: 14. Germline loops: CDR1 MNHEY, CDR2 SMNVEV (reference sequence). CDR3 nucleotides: TGTGCCAGCAGTTTATTCCAGGGGGTAGGGCCAGGGGGCACAGATACGCAGTATTTT. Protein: CASSLFQGVGPGGTDTQYF.

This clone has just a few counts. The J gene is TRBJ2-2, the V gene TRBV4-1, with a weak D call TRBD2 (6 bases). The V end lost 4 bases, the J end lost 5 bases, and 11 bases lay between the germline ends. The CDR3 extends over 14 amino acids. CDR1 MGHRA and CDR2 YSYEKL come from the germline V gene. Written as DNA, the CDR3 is TGCGCCAGCAGCCTCGGGAGAGAGACCGGGGAGCTGTTTTTT. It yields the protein CASSLGRETGELFF.